The 28 T cell receptor beta chains listed next were all sequenced from one sample in a study of blood T cell repertoires in COVID-19. Clones were sequenced by immunoSEQ multiplex PCR, and TCRdb holds only the in-frame ones, with some missing. The sample shows about 180,000 clones, around nine tenths of them seen only once. The sample taken for sequencing was peripheral blood. These receptors all come from a woman in her 70s with COVID-19, enrolled during active disease.

The chain employs TRBV7-9 and TRBJ1-3; D not certain. The CDR3 runs to 15 residues. The germline V gene has CDR1 SEHNR and CDR2 FQNEAQ (reference sequence). Between the trimmed V and J ends, which lost 4 bases and 4 bases, there was a span of 14 bases. CDR3 protein: CASSSTGVWGNTIYF. CDR3 DNA: TGTGCCAGCAGCTCCACGGGAGTTTGGGGAAACACCATATATTTT.

The rearrangement uses TRBV5-1 and TRBJ2-3, with D perhaps TRBD2 (5 bases). The CDR3 is made up of 14 amino acids. CDR1 and CDR2 from the germline V gene are SGHRS and YFSETQ. V dropped 7 bases and J dropped 7 bases, with 19 bases sitting between them. CDR3 loop: CASASRVGGNTQYF. The CDR3 DNA is TGCGCCAGCGCCTCTAGGGTTGGAGGTAATACGCAGTATTTT.

This sequence joins TRBV28 and TRBJ2-2; TRBD2 agrees at 9 bases. Per the germline V gene, CDR1 is MDHEN and CDR2 is SYDVKM. V shed 5 bases, J shed 1 base, and the junction held 5 bases outside the gene matches. The CDR3 has 16 amino acids. CDR3 coding DNA: TGTGCCAGCAGTAAAAAAGCGGGAGGGAACACCGGGGAGCTGTTTTTT. This translates into CASSKKAGGNTGELFF.

This clone has more than one count but fewer than ten. The chain links TRBV11-2 to TRBJ2-1, with 8 bases lining up with TRBD2. V lost 10 bases to trimming and J lost 5 bases; unmatched junction nucleotides: 13. Germline V gene data show CDR1 as SGHAT and CDR2 as FQNNGV. The CDR3 consists of 15 residues. The CDR3 reads CATSSRLARDNEQFF. CDR3 bases: TGTGCCACATCATCAAGACTAGCGCGGGACAATGAGCAGTTCTTC. Drawing the rest from reference TRBV11-2 and TRBJ2-1, the complete variable domain is EAGVAQSPRYKIIEKRQSVAFWCNPISGHATLYWYQQILGQGPKLLIQFQNNGVVDDSQLPKDRFSAERLKGVDSTLKIQPAKLEDSAVYLCATSSRLARDNEQFFGPGTRLTVL.

The CDR3 bases are TGTGCCAGCAGTGACCCAGGGGTCAGCTATGGCTACACCTTC. Translated, it gives CASSDPGVSYGYTF. The gene calls are TRBV6-4 and TRBJ1-2; tentative D call: TRBD1 (6 bases). The CDR3 loop spans 14 amino acids. Germline CDR1 and CDR2: MRHNA and SNTAGT. V lost 2 bases to trimming and J lost 4 bases, with 11 bases between them.

The chain joins TRBV28 to TRBJ2-7; D perhaps matches TRBD1 (6 bases). Trimming removed 8 bases from V and 4 bases from J, with 12 bases in between. The germline V gene encodes CDR1 MDHEN and CDR2 SYDVKM. This CDR3 is 12 amino acids long. The CDR3 DNA reads as TGTGCCAGCTTAGGGGGAACTTACGAGCAGTACTTC. Encoded protein: CASLGGTYEQYF.

The J gene is TRBJ2-7, the V gene TRBV19, with TRBD2 matching 11 bases. This CDR3 is 16 amino acids long. J was trimmed by 1 base and V by 4 bases; bases with no gene match: 6. Germline V gene data show CDR1 as LNHDA and CDR2 as SQIVND (reference sequence). As DNA, the CDR3 is TGTGCCAGTAGTAGATCCGGACTAGCGGGTTCCTACGAGCAGTACTTC. This gives the protein CASSRSGLAGSYEQYF.

The V gene is TRBV3-1 (or the pseudogene TRBV3-2), the J gene TRBJ1-2; 10 positions agree with TRBD1. V dropped 3 bases and J dropped 8; count of bases not matched to a gene: 3. The CDR3 is 13 residues long. Per the germline V gene, CDR1 is LGHDT and CDR2 is YNNKEL (reference sequence). The CDR3 sequence is CASSHGTGDGYTF. For the CDR3, the DNA is TGTGCCAGCAGCCACGGGACAGGGGACGGCTACACCTTC.

V gene TRBV6-5 combines with J gene TRBJ2-7; TRBD1 aligns across 10 bases. Germline assignment: CDR1 MNHEY and CDR2 SVGAGI. The J segment lost 4 bases and the V segment lost 5 bases, leaving 8 bases of the junction unmatched. The CDR3 length is 15 residues. CDR3 nucleotides: TGTGCCAGCAGTCCACAGCCGGGACAGGGGTACGAGCAGTACTTC. This sequence encodes CASSPQPGQGYEQYF.

The V and J genes are TRBV6-5 and TRBJ2-1, with 8 positions matching TRBD2. The J segment lost 6 bases and the V segment lost 6 bases, leaving 7 bases of the junction unmatched. The germline V gene has CDR1 MNHEY and CDR2 SVGAGI. This CDR3 has 14 residues. In nucleotides, the CDR3 is TGTGCCAGCAGCCTGGGACTAGAAACCAATGAGCAGTTCTTC. Its protein product is CASSLGLETNEQFF.

The chain joins TRBV4-1 to TRBJ2-6, with 9 positions matching TRBD2. Germline CDR1 MGHRA, CDR2 YSYEKL. V trimming: 2 bases; J trimming: 2 bases; junction bases outside the gene matches: 13. The CDR3 runs 20 residues. In nucleotides, the CDR3 is TGCGCCAGCAGCCAATTGGGGCTAGCGGGGACAAAGACTGGGGCCAACGTCCTGACTTTC. It yields the protein CASSQLGLAGTKTGANVLTF.

CDR3 DNA sequence: TGCGCCAGCAGCTTGGGACTAGCGGGAGGCTACGAGCAGTACTTC. Its protein is CASSLGLAGGYEQYF. The genes are TRBV5-1 and TRBJ2-7; 13 bases line up with TRBD2. This CDR3 comprises 15 residues. Unmatched junction bases numbered 0, after V lost 0 bases and J lost 3 bases. The germline V gene encodes CDR1 SGHRS and CDR2 YFSETQ.

This rearrangement joins TRBV2 to TRBJ2-1; TRBD2 matches at 10 bases. This CDR3 has 14 amino acids. Germline CDR1 SNHLY, CDR2 FYNNEI. V lost 6 bases, J lost 5 bases, and 4 bases stayed unmatched. CDR3: CASRGTSGNNEQFF. CDR3 nucleotide sequence: TGTGCCAGCAGAGGCACTAGCGGGAACAATGAGCAGTTCTTC.

This clone has just one count. The CDR3 bases are TGCAGCGTCGGGACAGGGGGTGGATATGGCTACACCTTC. This gives the protein CSVGTGGGYGYTF. V is TRBV29-1 and J is TRBJ1-2; 11 nucleotides agree with TRBD1. Germline V gene data show CDR1 as SQVTM and CDR2 as ANQGSEA. CDR3 length equals 13 residues. With V trimmed by 6 bases and J by 5 bases, 5 bases remained unmatched. Full variable domain (missing parts from reference TRBV29-1 and TRBJ1-2): SAVISQKPSRDICQRGTSLTIQCQVDSQVTMMFWYRQQPGQSLTLIATANQGSEATYESGFVIDKFPISRPNLTFSTLTVSNMSPEDSSIYLCSVGTGGGYGYTFGSGTRLTVV.

CDR3 nucleotides: TGTGCCAGCAGCCAACGCAGTATCCAAGAGACCCAGTACTTC. Amino acids: CASSQRSIQETQYF. The V call is TRBV14, the J call TRBJ2-5; D ambiguous. Trimming took 2 bases from V and 1 from J, leaving 8 bases between them. Germline CDR1 and CDR2: SGHDN and FVKESK. CDR3 length: 14 amino acids.

This clone was recorded once. The chain recombines TRBV5-1 with TRBJ2-3; tentative D call: TRBD2 (5 bases). CDR1 is SGHRS and CDR2 is YFSETQ in the germline V gene. This CDR3 comprises 15 residues. V was trimmed by 0 bases and J by 1 base, leaving 9 bases between them. The chain's CDR3 is CASSLDSAGTDTQYF. The CDR3 region has the DNA TGCGCCAGCAGCTTGGATAGCGCGGGCACAGATACGCAGTATTTT.

The chain has TRBV27 and TRBJ1-2, with 11 nucleotides matching TRBD1. This CDR3 region has 15 residues. Germline values: CDR1 MNHEY, CDR2 SMNVEV (reference sequence). J gave up 4 bases and V 5 bases, and 6 bases lay outside the gene matches. Here the CDR3 DNA reads TGTGCCAGCAGTCCTCGGACAGGGGGCAGCTATGGCTACACCTTC. Translation gives CASSPRTGGSYGYTF.

The chain employs TRBV15 and TRBJ2-1; TRBD2 matches at 9 bases. CDR1 is LNHNV, CDR2 YYDKDF, per germline (reference sequence). The CDR3 spans 14 residues. V shed 5 bases and J 10 bases; nucleotides not matched to a gene: 9. CDR3: CATSRGTSQGEQFF. For the CDR3, the DNA is TGTGCCACCAGCCGAGGGACTAGCCAAGGGGAGCAGTTCTTC.

In its sample, this clone was seen a few times. The chain carries TRBV30 and TRBJ1-1, with 11 bases lining up with TRBD1. With V trimmed by 5 bases and J by 5 bases, 7 bases remained unmatched. The CDR3 has 14 amino acids. Germline V gene sequence: CDR1 GTSNPN, CDR2 SVGIG (reference sequence). This CDR3 reads CAWQGGQGATEAFF. CDR3 in DNA: TGTGCCTGGCAGGGTGGACAGGGGGCAACTGAAGCTTTCTTT.

The V and J genes are TRBV5-1 and TRBJ1-4; D unclear. Germline CDR1 is SGHRS and CDR2 is YFSETQ. The CDR3 extends over 13 amino acids. The ends were cut back, 8 bases at V and 5 bases at J, with 13 bases in the middle. The chain's CDR3 is CASRNLENEKLFF. CDR3 nucleotide sequence: TGCGCCAGTAGGAACCTAGAGAATGAAAAACTGTTTTTT.

The chain recombines TRBV11-2 with TRBJ2-7; 8 bases match TRBD1. The CDR3 totals 18 residues. V gave up 1 base and J gave up 3 bases; unmatched junction bases: 14. Germline V gives CDR1 SGHAT, CDR2 FQNNGV. CDR3 region: CASSLVKQGEAYIYEQYF. In DNA, the CDR3 is TGTGCCAGCAGCTTAGTGAAACAGGGGGAGGCTTATATCTACGAGCAGTACTTC.

The V gene is TRBV2, the J gene TRBJ1-6; TRBD1 matches 8 bases. Trimming at V came to 6 bases and at J to 6 bases, leaving 4 bases not matched to a gene. There are 14 residues in the CDR3. Germline V gives CDR1 SNHLY, CDR2 FYNNEI. The CDR3 region has the DNA TGTGCCAGCAGCTCGGACAGGGCTAATTCACCCCTCCACTTT. This sequence encodes CASSSDRANSPLHF.

The rearrangement links TRBV25-1 to TRBJ1-4; D unresolved. The CDR3 runs to 14 residues. V shed 8 bases and J shed 3 bases, with 13 bases lying between them. Germline V gene sequence: CDR1 MGHDK, CDR2 SYGVNS. CDR3: CASGGESSNEKLFF. The CDR3 bases are TGTGCCAGCGGAGGAGAGAGCTCTAATGAAAAACTGTTTTTT.

The chain uses TRBV19 and TRBJ2-3; 15 nucleotides match TRBD2. The length of the CDR3 is 20 residues. V lost 4 bases to trimming and J lost 0 bases; unmatched junction nucleotides: 11. Germline CDR1 is LNHDA and CDR2 is SQIVND (reference sequence). The CDR3 region is CASSRRGGLAGGESTDTQYF. The CDR3 DNA reads as TGTGCCAGTAGTAGGCGGGGGGGACTAGCGGGAGGAGAGAGCACAGATACGCAGTATTTT.

The chain employs TRBV11-2 and TRBJ1-6; 7 bases agree with TRBD1. The CDR3 extends over 14 amino acids. Per the germline V gene, CDR1 is SGHAT and CDR2 is FQNNGV. V was pared by 3 bases and J by 8 bases, with 4 bases of the junction left unmatched. The CDR3 nucleotides are TGTGCCAGCAGCTTCGGCCAGGGGGATTCACCCCTCCACTTT. It specifies CASSFGQGDSPLHF.

This chain uses TRBV28 with TRBJ1-4; the match to TRBD1 covers 8 bases. Germline-derived CDR1 and CDR2 are MDHEN and SYDVKM. V was pared by 4 bases and J by 2 bases, with 9 bases of the junction left unmatched. The CDR3 sequence is 17 residues long. The CDR3 sequence is CASSSGQGVGTNEKLFF. The CDR3 DNA sequence: TGTGCCAGCAGTTCTGGACAGGGTGTAGGCACTAATGAAAAACTGTTTTTT.

Points on this clone: The sample carries other DNA sequences with the same CDR3. The genes are TRBV15 and TRBJ1-5; TRBD1 matches at 7 bases. Germline loops: CDR1 LNHNV, CDR2 YYDKDF (reference sequence). The CDR3 has 14 residues. With 1 base clipped from V and 5 bases from J, the junction kept 2 bases outside the gene matches. The DNA of the CDR3 is TGTGCCACCAGCAGAGGACAGGGCGATCAGCCCCAGCATTTT. Encoded protein: CATSRGQGDQPQHF.

CDR3 sequence: CASSLASGAYEQYF. In DNA, the CDR3 is TGTGCCAGCAGCCTGGCGAGCGGAGCCTACGAGCAGTACTTC. This sequence joins TRBV5-4 and TRBJ2-7; possibly TRBD2 for D (5 bases). This CDR3 has 14 amino acids. V was shortened by 4 bases and J by 2 bases, with 13 bases between the two germline ends. Germline V gene data show CDR1 as SGHNT and CDR2 as YYREEE (reference sequence).